Detailed here is one T cell receptor beta chain. Germline CDR1 is LNHNV and CDR2 is YYDKDF (reference sequence). V was pared by 4 bases and J by 2 bases, with 3 bases of the junction left unmatched. This CDR3 spans 15 amino acids. This specimen belongs to a study of naive CD8 T cells in extremely preterm neonates. The protocol was immunoSEQ multiplex PCR, while the TCRdb copy is restricted to in-frame clones and leaves out a portion. This table has around 5,000 clones, about 96% appearing once. This sequence was found in a human donor in good health. Sequenced material: naive CD8+ T cells from blood. V gene TRBV15 combines with J gene TRBJ2-3; 10 nucleotides line up with TRBD2. The CDR3 DNA follows: TGTGCCACCAGCAAAACTAGCGGGGTCACAGATACGCAGTATTTT. It is translated as CATSKTSGVTDTQYF. The complete variable domain, with remaining parts taken from reference TRBV15 and TRBJ2-3, reads DAMVIQNPRYQVTQFGKPVTLSCSQTLNHNVMYWYQQKSSQAPKLLFHYYDKDFNNEADTPDNFQSRRPNTSFCFLDIRSPGLGDTAMYLCATSKTSGVTDTQYFGPGTRLTVL.